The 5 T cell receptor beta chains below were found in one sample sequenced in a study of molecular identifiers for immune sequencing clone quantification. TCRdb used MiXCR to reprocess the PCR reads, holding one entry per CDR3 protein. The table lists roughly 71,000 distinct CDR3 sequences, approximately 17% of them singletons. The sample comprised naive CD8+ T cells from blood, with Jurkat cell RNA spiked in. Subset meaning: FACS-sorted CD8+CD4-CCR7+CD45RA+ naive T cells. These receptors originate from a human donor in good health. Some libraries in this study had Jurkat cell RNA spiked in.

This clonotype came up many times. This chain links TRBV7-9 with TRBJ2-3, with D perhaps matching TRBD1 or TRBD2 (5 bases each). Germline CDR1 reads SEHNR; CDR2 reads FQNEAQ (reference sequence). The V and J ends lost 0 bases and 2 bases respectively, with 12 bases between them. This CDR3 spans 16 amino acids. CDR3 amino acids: CASSLAWGKNTDTQYF. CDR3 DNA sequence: TGTGCCAGCAGCTTAGCGTGGGGGAAAAACACAGATACGCAGTATTTT.

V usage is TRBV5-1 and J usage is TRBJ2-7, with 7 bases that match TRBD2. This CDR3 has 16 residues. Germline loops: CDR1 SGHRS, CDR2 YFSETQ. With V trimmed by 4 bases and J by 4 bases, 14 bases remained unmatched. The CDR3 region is CASSGKRDTITYEQYF. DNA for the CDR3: TGCGCCAGCAGCGGGAAGCGGGATACTATTACGTACGAGCAGTACTTC.

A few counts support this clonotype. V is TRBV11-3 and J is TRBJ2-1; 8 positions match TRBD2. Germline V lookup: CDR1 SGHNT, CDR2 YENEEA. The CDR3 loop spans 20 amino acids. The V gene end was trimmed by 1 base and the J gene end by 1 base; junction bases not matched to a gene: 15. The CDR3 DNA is TGTGCCAGCAGCTTAGGTGGCTCGGTAGCGGGATGGTTTTCCTACAATGAGCAGTTCTTC. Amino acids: CASSLGGSVAGWFSYNEQFF.

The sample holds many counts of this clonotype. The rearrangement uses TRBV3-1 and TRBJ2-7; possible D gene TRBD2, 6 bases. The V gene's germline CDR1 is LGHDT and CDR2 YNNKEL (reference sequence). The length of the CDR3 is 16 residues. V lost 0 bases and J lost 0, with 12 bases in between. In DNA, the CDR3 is TGTGCCAGCAGCCAAGAAAAGCCAGCGGGCTCCTACGAGCAGTACTTC. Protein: CASSQEKPAGSYEQYF.

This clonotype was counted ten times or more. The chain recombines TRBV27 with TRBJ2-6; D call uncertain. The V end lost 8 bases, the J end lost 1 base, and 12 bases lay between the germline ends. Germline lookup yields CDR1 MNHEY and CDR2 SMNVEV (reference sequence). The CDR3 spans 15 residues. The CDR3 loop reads CASCPQASGANVLTF. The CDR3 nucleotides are TGTGCCAGCTGCCCCCAGGCTTCTGGGGCCAACGTCCTGACTTTC.